Each of the 20 T cell receptor beta chains below was sequenced from the same sample in a study of tumor-infiltrating lymphocytes in localized non-small cell lung cancer. Profiling relied on immunoSEQ multiplex PCR, and the TCRdb table lists in-frame clones only, not all of them. Counted here are around 6,700 clones, about 77% occurring once; the ten biggest clones make up approximately 10%. Sequenced: lung tumor tissue. These receptor sequences come from a human donor with non-small cell lung cancer.

V and J are TRBV18 and TRBJ2-1; the match to TRBD2 covers 8 bases. The CDR3 runs to 14 residues. The V gene end was trimmed by 5 bases and the J gene end by 10 bases; junction bases not matched to a gene: 10. Germline V lookup: CDR1 KGHSH, CDR2 LQKENI. The CDR3 region has the DNA TGTGCCAGCTCAGGGCTAGCGGGTGCGTGGGAGCAGTTCTTC. Translating it yields CASSGLAGAWEQFF.

The chain employs TRBV10-3 and TRBJ1-1; D gene unclear. Germline V gene sequence: CDR1 ENHRY, CDR2 SYGVKD. The CDR3 totals 13 residues. V gave up 4 bases and J gave up 6 bases, with 12 bases separating them. The CDR3 loop is CAISVEAGAEAFF. In DNA, the CDR3 is TGTGCCATCAGTGTGGAGGCCGGGGCTGAAGCTTTCTTT.

The sample holds a few counts of this clone. The rearrangement links TRBV6-6 to TRBJ1-4; no firm D call. The CDR3 has 14 residues. Trimming stripped 0 bases from V and 8 bases from J, with 10 bases between. From germline, CDR1 is MNHNY and CDR2 SVGAGI (reference sequence). The CDR3: CASSYSGGQEKLFF. Here the CDR3 DNA reads TGTGCCAGCAGTTACTCCGGAGGGCAAGAAAAACTGTTTTTT.

This sequence joins TRBV2 and TRBJ2-5; D might be TRBD1 or TRBD2, each matching 5 bases. Germline V gives CDR1 SNHLY, CDR2 FYNNEI. Trimming took off 6 bases at V and 13 bases at J, with 21 bases between the two ends. This CDR3 is 13 amino acids long. In DNA, the CDR3 is TGTGCCAGCAGCGGTTTGGGGGTCCGGGATTTGTACTTC. This encodes CASSGLGVRDLYF. Full variable domain (outside the CDR3, taken from reference TRBV2 and TRBJ2-5): EPEVTQTPSHQVTQMGQEVILRCVPISNHLYFYWYRQILGQKVEFLVSFYNNEISEKSEIFDDQFSVERPDGSNFTLKIRSTKLEDSAMYFCASSGLGVRDLYFGPGTRLLVL.

This chain uses TRBV6-5 with TRBJ2-1; maybe TRBD1 (5 bases). Between the trimmed V and J ends, which lost 4 bases and 10 bases, there was a span of 14 bases. This CDR3 region has 13 residues. Germline CDR1 MNHEY, CDR2 SVGAGI. CDR3 DNA: TGTGCCAGCAGTTCTTTCAGGGCAGGGGAGCAGTTCTTC. Encoded protein: CASSSFRAGEQFF.

The CDR3 sequence: CASTKGPDSLYGYTF. The DNA for the CDR3 is TGTGCCAGCACCAAGGGGCCGGACAGTTTATATGGCTACACCTTC. The chain has TRBV6-1 and TRBJ1-2; TRBD1 might be the D (6 bases). The CDR3 runs to 15 residues. CDR1 is MNHNS and CDR2 is SASEGT in the germline V gene. The germline V and J ends were trimmed by 7 bases and 5 bases, with 20 bases remaining between them.

This chain uses TRBV5-4 with TRBJ2-5, with 12 bases matching TRBD2. Per the germline V gene, CDR1 is SGHNT and CDR2 is YYREEE (reference sequence). The length of the CDR3 is 16 residues. J was trimmed by 2 bases and V by 2 bases; bases with no gene match: 4. The CDR3 loop reads CASSFPSGRDQETQYF. The CDR3 nucleotides are TGTGCCAGCAGCTTCCCTAGCGGGAGGGATCAAGAGACCCAGTACTTC.

V gene TRBV19 combines with J gene TRBJ2-1; a weak D match, TRBD1 (6 bases). V was clipped by 4 bases and J by 0 bases, with 10 bases between them. Germline V gives CDR1 LNHDA, CDR2 SQIVND (reference sequence). This CDR3 is built from 15 residues. The CDR3, as DNA: TGTGCCAGTAGTAGAAGGGGGAGCTCCTACAATGAGCAGTTCTTC. Protein sequence: CASSRRGSSYNEQFF.

CDR3: CSATSNEQYF. In DNA, the CDR3 is TGCAGTGCTACGTCTAACGAGCAGTACTTC. The gene calls are TRBV20-1 and TRBJ2-7; D ambiguous. The CDR3 is 10 residues long. Germline V CDR1 and CDR2: DFQATT, SNEGSKA (reference sequence). V was trimmed by 4 bases and J by 5 bases, leaving 6 bases between them.

The chain links TRBV11-2 to TRBJ2-7; D not certain. The CDR3 extends over 15 amino acids. Germline CDR1 is SGHAT and CDR2 is FQNNGV. V was cut by 1 base and J by 2 bases, with 12 bases left in between. CDR3 sequence (DNA): TGTGCCAGCAGCTTAGGGGTTCGGGCGACCTACGAGCAGTACTTC. Translation gives CASSLGVRATYEQYF. Looking up the rest from reference TRBV11-2 and TRBJ2-7 gives the full variable domain: EAGVAQSPRYKIIEKRQSVAFWCNPISGHATLYWYQQILGQGPKLLIQFQNNGVVDDSQLPKDRFSAERLKGVDSTLKIQPAKLEDSAVYLCASSLGVRATYEQYFGPGTRLTVT.

The gene calls are TRBV7-6 and TRBJ1-1, with unresolved D. Trimming removed 2 bases from V and 0 bases from J, with 7 bases in between. The CDR3 has 14 amino acids. Germline V gene sequence: CDR1 SGHVS, CDR2 FNYEAQ. This chain's CDR3 is CASSLRAVNTEAFF. In nucleotides, the CDR3 is TGTGCCAGCAGCTTAAGGGCAGTGAACACTGAAGCTTTCTTT.

The gene calls are TRBV30 and TRBJ1-2; possibly TRBD1 for D (6 bases). V lost 7 bases and J 5 bases, leaving 14 bases between the germline ends. The CDR3 is 12 residues long. Germline CDR1 and CDR2: GTSNPN and SVGIG (reference sequence). The CDR3 loop reads CASTRDTYGYTF. The CDR3 DNA reads TGTGCCTCCACCCGGGACACGTATGGCTACACCTTC. Combining the CDR3 with reference TRBV30 and TRBJ1-2 gives the whole variable domain SQTIHQWPATLVQPVGSPLSLECTVEGTSNPNLYWYRQAAGRGLQLLFYSVGIGQISSEVPQNLSASRPQDRQFILSSKKLLLSDSGFYLCASTRDTYGYTFGSGTRLTVV.

This clone was observed a single time. This rearrangement joins TRBV7-8 to TRBJ1-1; D is unresolved. With 2 bases removed from V and 3 bases from J, the gap between germline ends came to 13 bases. Per the germline V gene, CDR1 is SGHVS and CDR2 is FQNEAQ. CDR3 length equals 15 residues. The CDR3 DNA follows: TGTGCCAGCAGCTTATCACAGAACATATACACTGAAGCTTTCTTT. Translating gives CASSLSQNIYTEAFF.

With regard to this clone: Since no conserved phenylalanine or tryptophan closes the CDR3, a read error is the likely cause. CDR3 bases: TGCAGCGCATTACGGGACAGCACGGATGGCTACACCCTC. It specifies CSALRDSTDGYTL. V usage is TRBV29-1 and J usage is TRBJ1-2; 7 bases fit TRBD1. V shed 7 bases and J 6 bases; nucleotides not matched to a gene: 11. Germline loops: CDR1 SQVTM, CDR2 ANQGSEA. The CDR3 runs to 13 residues.

The chain couples TRBV28 to TRBJ1-2; no definite D call. The CDR3 length is 12 residues. V was cut by 5 bases and J by 4 bases, with 8 bases left in between. The germline gives CDR1 MDHEN, CDR2 SYDVKM. Here the CDR3 reads CASSPAFYGYTF. CDR3 bases: TGTGCCAGCAGTCCTGCCTTCTATGGCTACACCTTC.

The CDR3 region is CASSAEGRKLFF. CDR3 sequence (DNA): TGTGCCAGCAGTGCCGAGGGCAGAAAACTGTTTTTT. V and J are TRBV2 and TRBJ1-4; no clear D gene. The V and J ends lost 4 bases and 10 bases respectively, with 10 bases between them. This CDR3 spans 12 amino acids. Germline CDR1 and CDR2: SNHLY and FYNNEI.

This clone occurred a few times. CDR3 in amino acids: CASSWGQGNSPLHF. CDR3 DNA: TGTGCCAGCAGCTGGGGACAGGGCAATTCACCCCTCCACTTT. The rearrangement links TRBV2 to TRBJ1-6, with TRBD1 identical over 9 bases. The V gene end was trimmed by 6 bases and the J gene end by 7 bases; junction bases not matched to a gene: 4. The CDR3 loop spans 14 amino acids. CDR1 is SNHLY and CDR2 is FYNNEI in the germline V gene.

This chain connects TRBV7-3 to TRBJ1-2; D is possibly TRBD1 (5 bases). This CDR3 comprises 13 residues. V lost 1 base, J lost 7 bases, and 10 bases lay in between. In germline, CDR1 is SGHTA, CDR2 FQGTGA. The DNA for the CDR3 is TGTGCCAGCAGCTTAAACACAGGTTCTGGCTACACCTTC. This sequence encodes CASSLNTGSGYTF.

V is TRBV7-9 and J is TRBJ2-5, with TRBD1 identical over 7 bases. The germline V gene has CDR1 SEHNR and CDR2 FQNEAQ (reference sequence). The CDR3 runs 12 residues. V lost 5 bases, J lost 5 bases, and 2 bases stayed unmatched. CDR3 residues: CASSIRGETQYF. CDR3 DNA: TGTGCCAGCAGCATCAGGGGGGAGACCCAGTACTTC. Based on the CDR3 plus reference TRBV7-9 and TRBJ2-5, the full variable domain is DTGVSQNPRHKITKRGQNVTFRCDPISEHNRLYWYRQTLGQGPEFLTYFQNEAQLEKSRLLSDRFSAERPKGSFSTLEIQRTEQGDSAMYLCASSIRGETQYFGPGTRLLVL.

The gene calls are TRBV5-6 and TRBJ2-5; D is possibly TRBD1 or TRBD2 (7 bases each). Looked up from germline, CDR1 is SGHDT and CDR2 is YYEEEE. CDR3 length: 15 residues. Trimming took 0 bases from V and 3 from J, leaving 12 bases between them. Here the CDR3 DNA reads TGTGCCAGCAGCTTGGCACAGGGGAGGGAAGAGACCCAGTACTTC. It specifies CASSLAQGREETQYF.